Following are 21 T cell receptor beta chains from one sample sequenced in a study of neurological immune-mediated disorders. Via MiXCR, TCRdb re-called the 5' RACE reads, giving one row per CDR3 protein. The sample shows approximately 45,000 distinct CDR3 sequences, 13% of them seen only once. Time point given: longitudinal time-point 3. Sequencing was performed on PBMCs. All receptors come from a man aged 25-45 years in good health.

In its sample, this clonotype was seen a few times. This rearrangement joins TRBV6-6 to TRBJ2-6; unclear D gene. The germline V and J ends were trimmed by 3 bases and 0 bases, with 18 bases remaining between them. Germline loops: CDR1 MNHNY, CDR2 SVGAGI (reference sequence). The CDR3 loop spans 19 amino acids. CDR3 amino acids: CASSYIPTAQGSGANVLTF. The CDR3, as DNA: TGTGCCAGCAGTTATATCCCAACAGCCCAAGGCTCTGGGGCCAACGTCCTGACTTTC.

This clonotype was observed many times. One end of the junction varies from germline; a read error may be responsible. The J gene is TRBJ2-1, the V gene TRBV28, with 9 bases identical to TRBD1. The CDR3 totals 17 residues. Germline CDR1 is MDHEN and CDR2 is SYDVKM. CDR3: CASTLLTRGTGNNEQFF. In DNA form, the CDR3 reads TGTGCCAGCACTTTACTTACTAGGGGGACAGGGAACAATGAGCAGTTCTTC. Full variable domain (missing parts from reference TRBV28 and TRBJ2-1): DVKVTQSSRYLVKRTGEKVFLECVQDMDHENMFWYRQDPGLGLRLIYFSYDVKMKEKGDIPEGYSVSREKKERFSLILESASTNQTSMYLCASTLLTRGTGNNEQFFGPGTRLTVL.

At least ten counts were recorded for this clonotype. The rearrangement links TRBV20-1 to TRBJ2-5, with a weak D call TRBD1 (6 bases). The CDR3 length is 16 residues. The V gene lost 1 base and the J gene lost 5 bases, with 20 bases spanning the gap. In germline, CDR1 is DFQATT, CDR2 SNEGSKA (reference sequence). CDR3 loop: CSARVSRGSFPETQYF. Here the CDR3 DNA reads TGCAGTGCTAGAGTTTCAAGGGGGTCTTTCCCGGAGACCCAGTACTTC.

The table lists this clonotype with many counts. V is TRBV28 and J is TRBJ2-3; the match to TRBD1 covers 8 bases. This CDR3 is built from 13 residues. The V segment lost 7 bases and the J segment 7 bases; nucleotides outside the gene matches: 7. Germline V gene data show CDR1 as MDHEN and CDR2 as SYDVKM. The CDR3 reads CASTGQGSNTQYF. As DNA, the CDR3 is TGTGCCAGCACAGGACAGGGTAGCAATACGCAGTATTTT.

This clonotype was recorded many times. This chain joins TRBV7-2 and TRBJ1-1; no clear D gene. This CDR3 region has 14 residues. V was clipped by 5 bases and J by 4 bases, with 14 bases between them. Germline lookup yields CDR1 SGHTA and CDR2 FQGNSA. CDR3 region: CASSLGGEATEAFF. CDR3 DNA sequence: TGTGCCAGCAGCCTAGGTGGGGAGGCCACTGAAGCTTTCTTT.

CDR3 region: CATSSLNQGNYGYTF. CDR3 nucleotide sequence: TGTGCCACCAGCAGCTTAAACCAGGGCAACTATGGCTACACCTTC. V gene TRBV15 combines with J gene TRBJ1-2; D is possibly TRBD1 (5 bases). V lost 3 bases, J lost 2 bases, and 13 bases lay in between. There are 15 residues in the CDR3. Germline V CDR1 and CDR2: LNHNV, YYDKDF (reference sequence). Based on the CDR3 plus reference TRBV15 and TRBJ1-2, the full variable domain is DAMVIQNPRYQVTQFGKPVTLSCSQTLNHNVMYWYQQKSSQAPKLLFHYYDKDFNNEADTPDNFQSRRPNTSFCFLDIRSPGLGDTAMYLCATSSLNQGNYGYTFGSGTRLTVV.

The sample holds many counts of this clonotype. The chain recombines TRBV5-1 with TRBJ2-5; 9 nucleotides line up with TRBD1. The CDR3 is made up of 14 amino acids. V lost 3 bases and J lost 4; bases outside the gene matches: 4. CDR1 and CDR2 from the germline V gene are SGHRS and YFSETQ. CDR3 sequence (DNA): TGCGCCAGCAGCTCTGGGACAGGGTTAGAGACCCAGTACTTC. Translating it yields CASSSGTGLETQYF.

This clonotype was picked up many times. The CDR3 loop reads CASSLRGATGELFF. The CDR3 DNA follows: TGTGCCAGCAGCTTAAGGGGTGCGACCGGGGAGCTGTTTTTT. The V gene is TRBV11-2, the J gene TRBJ2-2; D is perhaps TRBD1 (5 bases). Between the trimmed V and J ends, which lost 2 bases and 5 bases, there was a span of 9 bases. Germline V gives CDR1 SGHAT, CDR2 FQNNGV. The CDR3 is made up of 14 amino acids.

This clonotype was recorded at least ten times. The chain recombines TRBV20-1 with TRBJ2-5; 9 nucleotides line up with TRBD2. V was pared by 4 bases and J by 5 bases, with 8 bases of the junction left unmatched. The germline V gene has CDR1 DFQATT and CDR2 SNEGSKA (reference sequence). This CDR3 region has 14 residues. The CDR3 DNA is TGCAGTGCTACCGGGACTAGCAGCCTCGAGACCCAGTACTTC. Protein sequence: CSATGTSSLETQYF.

Turning to this clonotype: A single base separates this from a much larger clone, so it may be a read error. The chain has TRBV12-3 or TRBV12-4 and TRBJ2-1; TRBD2 is a possible D gene (5 bases). There are 16 residues in the CDR3. Deletions cut 0 bases from V and 6 bases from J, with 15 bases between. The CDR3 reads CASSLAIGKNGNEQFF. CDR3 nucleotide sequence: TGTGCCAGCAGTTTAGCAATCGGGAAGAACGGCAATGAGCAGTTCTTC.

There are many counts of this clonotype. V usage is TRBV29-1 and J usage is TRBJ2-2; TRBD1 matches at 7 bases. The CDR3 is 14 amino acids. V trimming: 7 bases; J trimming: 1 base; junction bases outside the gene matches: 6. The V gene's germline CDR1 is SQVTM and CDR2 ANQGSEA. The CDR3 loop is CSAHRGGNTGELFF. CDR3 bases: TGCAGCGCACACAGGGGCGGGAACACCGGGGAGCTGTTTTTT.

This clonotype was recorded once. Being one base from a much bigger clone, this may be a read error. V usage is TRBV6-1 and J usage is TRBJ2-1, with a weak D call TRBD2 (6 bases). The CDR3 runs 16 residues. The germline V and J ends were trimmed by 3 bases and 3 bases, with 15 bases remaining between them. Germline V gene data show CDR1 as MNHNS and CDR2 as SASEGT. This CDR3 reads CASSEGGRTFYNEQFF. The CDR3 DNA sequence: TGTGCCAGCAGTGAGGGGGGTCGGACCTTCTACAATGAGCAGTTCTTC.

This clonotype was seen repeatedly, ten times or more. The genes are TRBV28 and TRBJ1-6, with D uncertain. The germline V gene has CDR1 MDHEN and CDR2 SYDVKM. V dropped 6 bases and J dropped 3 bases, with 9 bases sitting between them. The CDR3 is made up of 14 amino acids. CDR3 bases: TGTGCCAGCAGGCGAGAGATCTATAATTCACCCCTCCACTTT. Residues: CASRREIYNSPLHF.

The chain combines TRBV29-1 with TRBJ2-2; no clear D. CDR3 size: 11 residues. Deletions cut 4 bases from V and 3 bases from J, with 3 bases between. Germline assignment: CDR1 SQVTM and CDR2 ANQGSEA. The CDR3 DNA reads TGCAGCGTTGCGGACACCGGGGAGCTGTTTTTT. The encoded protein is CSVADTGELFF.

There are many counts of this clonotype. The chain links TRBV16 to TRBJ2-2; 8 nucleotides agree with TRBD1. Trimming removed 3 bases from V and 5 bases from J; junction bases left unmatched: 5. CDR3 length: 15 residues. Per the germline V gene, CDR1 is KGHSY and CDR2 is FQNENV. The CDR3 DNA sequence: TGTGCCAGCAGCCAGGCGACAGGGGAAACCGGGGAGCTGTTTTTT. This codes for CASSQATGETGELFF.

In its sample, this clonotype was seen many times. The chain uses TRBV14 and TRBJ1-1; no reliable D call. The CDR3 is 13 amino acids. Germline assignment: CDR1 SGHDN and CDR2 FVKESK. The V gene lost 3 bases and the J gene lost 8 bases, with 13 bases spanning the gap. This CDR3 reads CASSQDFMTEAFF. CDR3 DNA sequence: TGTGCCAGCAGCCAGGACTTTATGACGGAAGCTTTCTTT.

This clonotype was observed many times. The chain uses TRBV28 and TRBJ2-7; 11 positions match TRBD1. CDR1 and CDR2 (germline): MDHEN, SYDVKM. This CDR3 comprises 16 residues. V gave up 2 bases and J gave up 1 base; unmatched junction bases: 4. The CDR3 here is CASSLMDRGHSYEQYF. CDR3 sequence (DNA): TGTGCCAGCAGTTTAATGGACAGGGGGCATTCCTACGAGCAGTACTTC.

This clonotype was seen many times. The CDR3 coding sequence is TGTGCCAGCAGTCCCGATAGCGGGAGGGCCCTAAGGGGAGGGCAGTTCTTC. Amino acids: CASSPDSGRALRGGQFF. V and J are TRBV12-3 or TRBV12-4 and TRBJ2-1, with 11 nucleotides matching TRBD2. CDR3 size: 17 residues. V was clipped by 5 bases and J by 12 bases; unmatched bases: 18.

This clonotype was counted ten times or more. The chain employs TRBV6-5 and TRBJ2-3, with 8 bases fitting TRBD2. CDR1 and CDR2 (germline): MNHEY, SVGAGI. The J segment lost 0 bases and the V segment lost 6 bases, leaving 11 bases of the junction unmatched. CDR3 length: 17 residues. The DNA of the CDR3 is TGTGCCAGCAGAGCGGTTTTTACTAGCGGAAGCACAGATACGCAGTATTTT. Its protein product is CASRAVFTSGSTDTQYF.

In its sample, this clonotype was seen many times. V gene TRBV20-1 combines with J gene TRBJ2-5; 7 positions match TRBD1. The germline V gene has CDR1 DFQATT and CDR2 SNEGSKA (reference sequence). Trimming at V came to 1 base and at J to 4 bases, leaving 3 bases not matched to a gene. CDR3 length equals 13 residues. CDR3 in DNA: TGCAGTGCTAGAGGACAGGGCAGAGAGACCCAGTACTTC. It encodes CSARGQGRETQYF.

This clonotype was seen at least ten times. V and J are TRBV3-1 and TRBJ2-5, with 10 bases fitting TRBD2. V dropped 0 bases and J dropped 3; count of bases not matched to a gene: 4. This CDR3 is 16 amino acids long. Germline V gene data show CDR1 as LGHDT and CDR2 as YNNKEL (reference sequence). CDR3 coding DNA: TGTGCCAGCAGCCAAGACACTAGCGGGGCGGAAGAGACCCAGTACTTC. Translation: CASSQDTSGAEETQYF.